These T cell receptor beta chains were read from a single sample in a study of cytomegalovirus exposure and HLA in healthy donors. Profiled with immunoSEQ multiplex PCR; TCRdb holds only in-frame clones, not every one. The table lists 85,000 to 130,000 clones, roughly four fifths of them singletons, with more than 1.5% in the top ten. The sample taken for sequencing was PBMCs. These receptors originate from a man aged 50 to 59 in good health and CMV-seronegative. CDR3s include the opening cysteine and the closing phenylalanine or tryptophan. Each record gives: V gene, J gene, D gene, clone size, CDR3 protein, CDR3 DNA. The D gene is left open where the match is weak. Clone size appears in some rows only: once, few, many, or a class for an expanded clone.

>TRBV27|TRBJ2-5|TRBD1|NA
CASSLSKGGNRGRETQYF
TGTGCCAGCAGTTTATCGAAGGGGGGCAACAGGGGGAGGGAGACCCAGTACTTC
>TRBV6-5|TRBJ1-1|NA|few
CASGSPRGAEEAFF
TGTGCCAGCGGATCCCCCCGCGGCGCGGAGGAAGCTTTCTTT
>TRBV28|TRBJ1-5|NA|NA
CASSFRSGGNQPQHF
TGTGCCAGCAGTTTTAGGTCAGGTGGGAATCAGCCCCAGCATTTT
>TRBV30|TRBJ1-3|NA|NA
CAWSVRPGSVGNTIYF
TGTGCCTGGAGTGTACGTCCAGGATCAGTTGGAAACACCATATATTTT
>TRBV19|TRBJ1-1|NA|NA
CASSLTTNGNTEAFF
TGTGCCAGTAGTTTGACTACCAATGGGAACACTGAAGCTTTCTTT
>TRBV19|TRBJ2-2|TRBD2|NA
CASRTSGGLPGELFF
TGTGCCAGTAGAACTAGCGGGGGACTTCCCGGGGAGCTGTTTTTT
>TRBV5-1|TRBJ2-7|NA|NA
CASSMGPLESYEQYF
TGCGCCAGCAGCATGGGACCCTTGGAGTCCTACGAGCAGTACTTC
>TRBV10-3|TRBJ1-5|NA|once
CAISESAIVGGQPQHF
TGTGCCATCAGTGAGTCGGCGATCGTGGGGGGACAGCCCCAGCATTTT
>TRBV5-1|TRBJ1-3|NA|NA
CASRGPSGNTIYF
TGCGCCAGCAGGGGGCCCTCCGGAAACACCATATATTTT
>TRBV27|TRBJ2-7|NA|NA
CASSLYSSHEQYF
TGTGCCAGCAGTTTATATTCTTCCCACGAGCAGTACTTC
>TRBV10-2|TRBJ1-5|NA|NA
CASSESGQGYQPQHF
TGCGCCAGCAGTGAGTCAGGGCAGGGCTATCAGCCCCAGCATTTT
>TRBV5-4|TRBJ2-7|NA|few
CASSLFEAYEQYF
TGTGCCAGCAGCTTATTTGAGGCCTACGAGCAGTACTTC
>TRBV11-2|TRBJ2-6|NA|NA
CASSPLGRFSGANVLTF
TGTGCCAGCAGCCCCTTGGGGCGCTTCTCTGGGGCCAACGTCCTGACTTTC
>TRBV6-1|TRBJ1-5|NA|NA
CASSEKGQGGQPQHF
TGTGCCAGCAGTGAAAAGGGGCAGGGAGGTCAGCCCCAGCATTTT
>TRBV5-1|TRBJ1-2|TRBD1|NA
CASSRTGSYTF
TGCGCCAGCAGCCGGACAGGTTCTTACACCTTC
>TRBV7-9|TRBJ1-2|NA|NA
CASGGANYGYTF
TGTGCCAGCGGGGGGGCTAACTATGGCTACACCTTC
>TRBV6-5|TRBJ1-6|NA|NA
CASRNSDPPHF
TGTGCCAGCAGGAATTCAGATCCACCCCACTTT
>TRBV6-5|TRBJ2-3|NA|NA
CASSKALWTLDTQYF
TGTGCCAGCAGTAAGGCCCTTTGGACACTAGATACGCAGTATTTT
>TRBV19|TRBJ1-3|NA|NA
CATTAGGSGNTIYF
TGTGCCACTACAGCCGGGGGCTCTGGAAACACCATATATTTT
>TRBV19|TRBJ2-2|TRBD2|NA
CASIRSLAGNTGELFF
TGTGCCAGTATTCGTTCGCTAGCGGGGAACACCGGGGAGCTGTTTTTT
>TRBV6-5|TRBJ2-2|NA|NA
CASIAGANTGELFF
TGTGCCAGCATCGCAGGGGCTAACACCGGGGAGCTGTTTTTT
>TRBV10-3|TRBJ1-1|NA|NA
CATSEANTEAFF
TGTGCCACGTCCGAGGCGAACACTGAAGCTTTCTTT
>TRBV5-1|TRBJ2-3|NA|once
CASSFGAQRTDTQYF
TGCGCCAGCAGCTTTGGGGCCCAGAGGACAGATACGCAGTATTTT
>TRBV28|TRBJ1-1|NA|NA
CASSPLTSGTEAFF
TGTGCCAGCAGTCCCTTAACATCGGGCACTGAAGCTTTCTTT
>TRBV5-1|TRBJ2-5|NA|NA
CASSLWDMDETQYF
TGCGCCAGCAGCTTGTGGGACATGGATGAGACCCAGTACTTC
>TRBV6-5|TRBJ2-5|NA|NA
CASSSLPETQYF
TGTGCCAGCAGTTCCCTCCCGGAGACCCAGTACTTC
>TRBV9|TRBJ1-1|NA|NA
CASSLETDRTEAFF
TGTGCCAGCAGCTTAGAGACAGATCGGACTGAAGCTTTCTTT
>TRBV5-5|TRBJ2-2|NA|NA
CASNERGLTALRIGELFF
TGTGCCAGCAACGAGAGGGGGTTGACAGCGCTAAGGATCGGGGAGCTGTTTTTT
>TRBV7-9|TRBJ2-3|TRBD2|once
CASSLAGGGSTDTQYF
TGTGCCAGCAGCTTAGCTGGCGGGGGGAGCACAGATACGCAGTATTTT